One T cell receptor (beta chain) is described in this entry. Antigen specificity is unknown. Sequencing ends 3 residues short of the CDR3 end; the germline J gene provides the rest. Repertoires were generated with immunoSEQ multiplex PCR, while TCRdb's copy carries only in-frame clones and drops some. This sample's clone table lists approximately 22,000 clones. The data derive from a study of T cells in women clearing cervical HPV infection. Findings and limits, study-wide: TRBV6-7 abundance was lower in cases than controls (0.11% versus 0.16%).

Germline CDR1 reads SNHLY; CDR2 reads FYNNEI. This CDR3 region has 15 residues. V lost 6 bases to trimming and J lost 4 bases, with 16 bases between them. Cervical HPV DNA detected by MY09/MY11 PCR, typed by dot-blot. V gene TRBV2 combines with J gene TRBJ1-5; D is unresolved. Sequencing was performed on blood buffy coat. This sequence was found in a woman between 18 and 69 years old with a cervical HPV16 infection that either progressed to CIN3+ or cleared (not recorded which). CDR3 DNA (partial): TGTGCCAGCAGACAGACCCTCATAGGGAATCAGCCC. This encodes CASRQTLIGNQP. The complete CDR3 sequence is CASRQTLIGNQPQHF.